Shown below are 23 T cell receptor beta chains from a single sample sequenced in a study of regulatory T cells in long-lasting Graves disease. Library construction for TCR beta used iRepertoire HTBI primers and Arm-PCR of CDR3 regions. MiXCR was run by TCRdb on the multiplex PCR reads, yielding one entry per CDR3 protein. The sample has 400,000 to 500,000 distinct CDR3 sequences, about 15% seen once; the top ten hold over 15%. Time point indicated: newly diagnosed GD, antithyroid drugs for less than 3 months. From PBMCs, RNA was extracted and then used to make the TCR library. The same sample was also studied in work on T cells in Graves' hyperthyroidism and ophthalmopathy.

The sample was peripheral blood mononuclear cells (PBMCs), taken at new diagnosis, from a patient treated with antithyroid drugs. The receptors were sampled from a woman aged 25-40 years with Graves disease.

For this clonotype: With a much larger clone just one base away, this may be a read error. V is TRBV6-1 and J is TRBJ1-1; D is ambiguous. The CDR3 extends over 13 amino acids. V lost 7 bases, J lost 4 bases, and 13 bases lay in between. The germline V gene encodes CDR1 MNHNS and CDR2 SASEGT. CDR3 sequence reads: CASMGDDGTEAFF. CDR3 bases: TGTGCCAGCATGGGCGATGACGGCACTGAAGCTTTCTTT.

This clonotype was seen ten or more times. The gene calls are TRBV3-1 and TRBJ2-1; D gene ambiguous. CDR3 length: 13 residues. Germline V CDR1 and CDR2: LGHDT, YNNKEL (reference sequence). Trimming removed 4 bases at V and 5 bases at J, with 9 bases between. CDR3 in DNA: TGTGCCAGCAGCCTCTCGCCGGACAATGAGCAGTTCTTC. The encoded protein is CASSLSPDNEQFF.

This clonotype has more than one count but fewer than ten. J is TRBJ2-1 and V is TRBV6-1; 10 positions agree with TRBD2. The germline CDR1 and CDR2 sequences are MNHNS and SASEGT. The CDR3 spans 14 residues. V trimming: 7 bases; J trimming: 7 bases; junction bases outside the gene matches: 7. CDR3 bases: TGTGCCAGCACCCTAGCGGGAGTATCAAATGAGCAGTTCTTC. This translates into CASTLAGVSNEQFF.

The DNA for the CDR3 is TGTGCCAGCAGCCAGGGGCTCTGGCAGTACTTC. Amino acids: CASSQGLWQYF. The V gene is TRBV3-1, the J gene TRBJ2-7; possible D gene TRBD1, 5 bases. Looked up from germline, CDR1 is LGHDT and CDR2 is YNNKEL (reference sequence). The V end lost 3 bases, the J end lost 9 bases, and 9 bases lay between the germline ends. CDR3 length: 11 residues.

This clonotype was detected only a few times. CDR3 sequence: CAISVGTSGKNEQYF. DNA for the CDR3: TGTGCCATCAGCGTCGGGACTAGCGGGAAAAACGAGCAGTACTTC. This chain connects TRBV10-3 to TRBJ2-7; TRBD2 matches 13 bases. V shed 6 bases, J shed 5 bases, and the junction held 7 bases outside the gene matches. Germline V gene lookup returns CDR1 ENHRY and CDR2 SYGVKD. The CDR3 length is 15 residues.

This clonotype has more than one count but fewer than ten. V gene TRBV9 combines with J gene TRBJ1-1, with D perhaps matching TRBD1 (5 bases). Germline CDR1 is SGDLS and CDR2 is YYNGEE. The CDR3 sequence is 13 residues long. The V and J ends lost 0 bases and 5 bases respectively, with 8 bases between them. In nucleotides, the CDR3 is TGTGCCAGCAGCGTAGGGGGGTTAACTGAAGCTTTCTTT. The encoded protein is CASSVGGLTEAFF. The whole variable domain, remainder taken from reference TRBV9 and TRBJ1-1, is DSGVTQTPKHLITATGQRVTLRCSPRSGDLSVYWYQQSLDQGLQFLIQYYNGEERAKGNILERFSAQQFPDLHSELNLSSLELGDSALYFCASSVGGLTEAFFGQGTRLTVV.

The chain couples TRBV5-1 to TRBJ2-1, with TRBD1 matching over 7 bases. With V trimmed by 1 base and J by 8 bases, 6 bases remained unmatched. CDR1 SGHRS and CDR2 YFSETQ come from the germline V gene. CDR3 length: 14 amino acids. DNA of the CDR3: TGCGCCAGCAGCTTGATGCGGACAGGCTATGAGCAGTTCTTC. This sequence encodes CASSLMRTGYEQFF.

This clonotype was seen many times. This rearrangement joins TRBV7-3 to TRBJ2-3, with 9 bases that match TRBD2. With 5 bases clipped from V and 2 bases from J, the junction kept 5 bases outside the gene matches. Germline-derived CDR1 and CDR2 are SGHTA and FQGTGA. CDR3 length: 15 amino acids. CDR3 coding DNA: TGTGCCAGCAGCCTTGGCGGGAGGGCCACAGATACGCAGTATTTT. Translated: CASSLGGRATDTQYF.

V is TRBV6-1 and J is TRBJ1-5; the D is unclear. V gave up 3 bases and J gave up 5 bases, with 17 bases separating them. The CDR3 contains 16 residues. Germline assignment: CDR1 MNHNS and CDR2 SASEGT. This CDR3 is CASSEGMMSGYQPQHF. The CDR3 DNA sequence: TGTGCCAGCAGTGAGGGTATGATGTCCGGTTATCAGCCCCAGCATTTT.

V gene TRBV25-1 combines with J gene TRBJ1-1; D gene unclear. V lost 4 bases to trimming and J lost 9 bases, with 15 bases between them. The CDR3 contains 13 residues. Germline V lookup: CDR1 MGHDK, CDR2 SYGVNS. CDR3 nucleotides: TGTGCCAGCAGTGGAGTGAGGGCTTCTAAAGCTTTCTTT. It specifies CASSGVRASKAFF.

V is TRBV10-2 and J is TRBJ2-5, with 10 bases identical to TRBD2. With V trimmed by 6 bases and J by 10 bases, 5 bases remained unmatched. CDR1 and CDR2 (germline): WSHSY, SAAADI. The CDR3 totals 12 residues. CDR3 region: CASRPSGRYQYF. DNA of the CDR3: TGCGCCAGCAGACCTAGCGGGAGATACCAGTACTTC.

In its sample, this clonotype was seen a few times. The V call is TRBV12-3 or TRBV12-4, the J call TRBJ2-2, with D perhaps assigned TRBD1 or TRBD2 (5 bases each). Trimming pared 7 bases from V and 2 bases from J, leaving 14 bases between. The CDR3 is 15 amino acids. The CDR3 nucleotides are TGTGCCAGCACGCCGGGACGGAGAAACACCGGGGAGCTGTTTTTT. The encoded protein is CASTPGRRNTGELFF.

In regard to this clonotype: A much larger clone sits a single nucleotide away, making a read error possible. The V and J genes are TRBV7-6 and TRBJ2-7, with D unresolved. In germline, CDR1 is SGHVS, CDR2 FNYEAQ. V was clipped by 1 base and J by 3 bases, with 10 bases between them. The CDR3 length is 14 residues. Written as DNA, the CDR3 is TGTGCCAGCAGCTTAGACGACTGCAACTACGAGCAGTACTTC. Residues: CASSLDDCNYEQYF. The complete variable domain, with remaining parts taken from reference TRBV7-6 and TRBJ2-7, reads GAGVSQSPRYKVTKRGQDVALRCDPISGHVSLYWYRQALGQGPEFLTYFNYEAQQDKSGLPNDRFSAERPEGSISTLTIQRTEQRDSAMYRCASSLDDCNYEQYFGPGTRLTVT.

In nucleotides, the CDR3 is TGTGCCAGCAGCGTAGTTGCTAGCGACATCTCCTACAATGAGCAGTTCTTC. Its protein product is CASSVVASDISYNEQFF. The chain is built from TRBV9 and TRBJ2-1; TRBD2 might be the D (6 bases). The CDR3 is made up of 17 amino acids. V lost 0 bases and J 0 bases, leaving 13 bases between the germline ends. The germline gives CDR1 SGDLS, CDR2 YYNGEE.

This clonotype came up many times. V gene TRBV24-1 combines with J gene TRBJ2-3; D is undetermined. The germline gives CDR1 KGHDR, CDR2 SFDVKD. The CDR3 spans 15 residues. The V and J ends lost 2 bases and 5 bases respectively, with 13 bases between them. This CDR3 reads CATSDSDPLGDTQYF. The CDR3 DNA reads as TGTGCCACCAGTGATTCGGACCCGCTGGGAGATACGCAGTATTTT.

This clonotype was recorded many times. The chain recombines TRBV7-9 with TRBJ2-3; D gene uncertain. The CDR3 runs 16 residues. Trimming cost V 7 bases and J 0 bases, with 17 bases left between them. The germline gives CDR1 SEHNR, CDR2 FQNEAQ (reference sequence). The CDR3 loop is CASTSSRVASTDTQYF. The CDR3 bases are TGTGCCAGCACCTCATCCCGGGTGGCCAGCACAGATACGCAGTATTTT.

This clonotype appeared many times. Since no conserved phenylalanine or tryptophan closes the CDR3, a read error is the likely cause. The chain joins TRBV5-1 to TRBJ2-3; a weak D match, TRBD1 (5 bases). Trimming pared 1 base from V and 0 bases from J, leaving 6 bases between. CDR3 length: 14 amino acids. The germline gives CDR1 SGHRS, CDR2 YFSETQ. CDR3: CASSLTGSTDTQYL. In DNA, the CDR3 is TGCGCCAGCAGCTTGACAGGAAGCACAGATACGCAGTATCTT.

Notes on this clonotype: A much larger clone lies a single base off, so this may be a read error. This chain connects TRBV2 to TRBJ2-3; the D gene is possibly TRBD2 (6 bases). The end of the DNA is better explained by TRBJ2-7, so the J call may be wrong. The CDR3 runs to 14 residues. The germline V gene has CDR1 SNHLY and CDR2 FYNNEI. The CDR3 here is CASNQAPLANEQYF. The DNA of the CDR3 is TGTGCCAGCAACCAAGCCCCCCTAGCGAATGAGCAGTACTTC.

The DNA for the CDR3 is TGTGCCTGGAGTAGACTAGCGGGGTACGAGCAGTACTTC. Its translation: CAWSRLAGYEQYF. The chain links TRBV7-9 to TRBJ2-7; 11 bases are a match to TRBD2. The V segment lost 11 bases and the J segment 4 bases; nucleotides outside the gene matches: 7. CDR3 length: 13 residues. Germline V gene data show CDR1 as SEHNR and CDR2 as FQNEAQ (reference sequence).

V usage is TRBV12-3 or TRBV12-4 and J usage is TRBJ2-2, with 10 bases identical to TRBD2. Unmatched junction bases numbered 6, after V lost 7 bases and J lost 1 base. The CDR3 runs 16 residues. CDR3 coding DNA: TGTGCCAGCACCCCTGGGACTAGCGAGAACACCGGGGAGCTGTTTTTT. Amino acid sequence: CASTPGTSENTGELFF.

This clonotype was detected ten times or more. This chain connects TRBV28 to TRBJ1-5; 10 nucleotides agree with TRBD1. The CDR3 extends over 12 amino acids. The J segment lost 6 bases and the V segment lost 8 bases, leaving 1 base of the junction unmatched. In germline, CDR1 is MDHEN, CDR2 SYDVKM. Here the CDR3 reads CASGQGVQPQHF. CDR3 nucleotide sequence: TGTGCCAGCGGACAGGGGGTTCAGCCCCAGCATTTT.

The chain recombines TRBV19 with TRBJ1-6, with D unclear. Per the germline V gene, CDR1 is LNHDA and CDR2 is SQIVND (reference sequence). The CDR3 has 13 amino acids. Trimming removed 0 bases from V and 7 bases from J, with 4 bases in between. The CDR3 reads CASSIDVNSPLHF. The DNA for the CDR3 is TGTGCCAGTAGTATAGATGTGAATTCACCCCTCCACTTT.

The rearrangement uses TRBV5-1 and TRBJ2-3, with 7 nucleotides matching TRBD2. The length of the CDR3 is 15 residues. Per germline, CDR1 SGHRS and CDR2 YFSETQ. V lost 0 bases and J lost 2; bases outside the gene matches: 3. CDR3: CASSLESGITDTQYF. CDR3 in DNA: TGCGCCAGCAGCTTGGAAAGCGGGATCACAGATACGCAGTATTTT.